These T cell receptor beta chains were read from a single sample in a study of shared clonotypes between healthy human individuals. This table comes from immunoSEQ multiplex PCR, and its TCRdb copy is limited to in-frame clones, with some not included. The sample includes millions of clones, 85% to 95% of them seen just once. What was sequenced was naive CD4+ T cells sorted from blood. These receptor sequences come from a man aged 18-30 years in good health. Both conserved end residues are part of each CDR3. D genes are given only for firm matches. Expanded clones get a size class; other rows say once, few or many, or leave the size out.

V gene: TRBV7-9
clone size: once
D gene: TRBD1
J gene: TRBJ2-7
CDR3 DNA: TGTGCCAGCAGCTCGCAATTGGACAGGGTTGGGAACGAGCAGTACTTC
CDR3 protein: CASSSQLDRVGNEQYF

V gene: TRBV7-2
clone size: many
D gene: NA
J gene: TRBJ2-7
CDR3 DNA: TGTGCCAGCAGCTTAGAACCGAAATACGAGCAGTACTTC
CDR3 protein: CASSLEPKYEQYF

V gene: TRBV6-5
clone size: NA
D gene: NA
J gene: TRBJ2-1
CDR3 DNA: TGTGCCAGCAGTTCCCTCAGACTAGGTTCTAATGAGCAGTTCTTC
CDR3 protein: CASSSLRLGSNEQFF

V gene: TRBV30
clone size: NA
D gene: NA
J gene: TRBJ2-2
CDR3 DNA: TGTGCCTGGGCTGGGACGAACACCGGGGAGCTGTTTTTT
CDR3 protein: CAWAGTNTGELFF

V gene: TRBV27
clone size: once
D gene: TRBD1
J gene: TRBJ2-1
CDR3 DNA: TGTGCCAGCAGTTTACTCAGGGGGTCTACCAATGAGCAGTTCTTC
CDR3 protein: CASSLLRGSTNEQFF

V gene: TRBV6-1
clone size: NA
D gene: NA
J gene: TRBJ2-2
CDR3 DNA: TGTGCCAGCAGTCCTTGGACGGTGAACACCGGGGAGCTGTTTTTT
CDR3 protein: CASSPWTVNTGELFF

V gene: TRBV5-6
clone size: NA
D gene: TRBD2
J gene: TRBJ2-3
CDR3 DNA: TGTGCCAGCAGCTTCCTGTTTGGACTAGACCCAGATACGCAGTATTTT
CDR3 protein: CASSFLFGLDPDTQYF

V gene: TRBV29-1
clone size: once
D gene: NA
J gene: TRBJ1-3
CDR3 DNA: TGCAGCGTCCAACCGGATAGTACCTCTGGAAACACCATATATTTT
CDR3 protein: CSVQPDSTSGNTIYF

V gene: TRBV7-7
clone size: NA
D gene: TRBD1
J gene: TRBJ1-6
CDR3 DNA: TGTGCTAGCAGCTTAGCCCTAACCGGGACAGGGGGCCCAGAAATTGGCAATTCACCCCTCCACTTT
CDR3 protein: CASSLALTGTGGPEIGNSPLHF

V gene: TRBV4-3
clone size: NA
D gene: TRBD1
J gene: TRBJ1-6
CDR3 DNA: TGCGCCAGCAGCCAAGATTGGGACAGGACCCATTCACCCCTCCACTTT
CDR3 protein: CASSQDWDRTHSPLHF